What follows are 18 T cell receptor beta chains derived from one specimen sequenced in a study of blood T cell repertoires in COVID-19. Using immunoSEQ multiplex PCR, the repertoire was profiled, and TCRdb retains in-frame clones only, with some absent. The table has tens of thousands of clones, approximately 82% seen once; the top ten hold roughly 3.5%. The sequenced material came from peripheral blood. These receptors were obtained from a man in his 60s with acute or convalescent COVID-19.

This chain links TRBV5-8 with TRBJ1-1; D possibly corresponds to TRBD1 (6 bases). CDR3 length: 14 residues. V was pared by 1 base and J by 2 bases, with 9 bases between. CDR1 SGHTS and CDR2 YDEGEE come from the germline V gene. The CDR3 protein is CASSLTGGNTEAFF. For the CDR3, the DNA is TGTGCCAGCAGCTTGACGGGGGGCAACACTGAAGCTTTCTTT.

This chain joins TRBV5-8 and TRBJ2-5; 13 bases agree with TRBD2. Trimming at V came to 3 bases and at J to 4 bases, leaving 15 bases not matched to a gene. Germline loops: CDR1 SGHTS, CDR2 YDEGEE. The CDR3 consists of 19 residues. The CDR3 here is CASSWEGLAGSYPRETQYF. The CDR3 DNA is TGTGCCAGCAGCTGGGAGGGACTAGCGGGGTCCTACCCCCGAGAGACCCAGTACTTC. Full variable domain (rest looked up from reference TRBV5-8 and TRBJ2-5): EAGVTQSPTHLIKTRGQQATLRCSPISGHTSVYWYQQALGLGLQFLLWYDEGEERNRGNFPPRFSGRQFPNYSSELNVNALELEDSALYLCASSWEGLAGSYPRETQYFGPGTRLLVL.

The rearrangement joins TRBV11-3 to TRBJ1-6; possible D gene TRBD1, 6 bases. Trimming pared 5 bases from V and 1 base from J, leaving 15 bases between. The CDR3 contains 17 residues. Germline V CDR1 and CDR2: SGHNT, YENEEA. As DNA, the CDR3 is TGTGCCAGCAGCCCTAAGACAGGTGAGTCCTATAATTCACCCCTCCACTTT. Its protein product is CASSPKTGESYNSPLHF.

V and J are TRBV18 and TRBJ1-2; 8 positions agree with TRBD1. This CDR3 comprises 16 residues. Trimming at V came to 2 bases and at J to 2 bases, leaving 7 bases not matched to a gene. Germline V gene data show CDR1 as KGHSH and CDR2 as LQKENI. The CDR3, as DNA: TGTGCCAGCTCACCAAACGTAGGACAGGGAAACTATGGCTACACCTTC. Translating it yields CASSPNVGQGNYGYTF.

This chain links TRBV27 with TRBJ1-1, with D tentatively TRBD1 (5 bases). Looked up from germline, CDR1 is MNHEY and CDR2 is SMNVEV (reference sequence). CDR3 size: 14 residues. V lost 3 bases to trimming and J lost 3 bases, with 11 bases between them. The CDR3 region has the DNA TGTGCCAGCAGTTTGGGACTGCGGCACACTGAAGCTTTCTTT. This translates into CASSLGLRHTEAFF.

This clone was seen only a few times. The chain joins TRBV2 to TRBJ1-2; D unclear. The V and J ends lost 7 bases and 0 bases respectively, with 12 bases between them. The CDR3 is 14 residues long. CDR1 is SNHLY and CDR2 is FYNNEI in the germline V gene. CDR3 sequence reads: CASTEIRANYGYTF. The CDR3 bases are TGTGCCAGCACCGAGATACGGGCTAACTATGGCTACACCTTC.

The V gene is TRBV7-8, the J gene TRBJ2-7; D is ambiguous. The germline V and J ends were trimmed by 4 bases and 3 bases, with 16 bases remaining between them. The CDR3 runs to 15 residues. The germline CDR1 and CDR2 sequences are SGHVS and FQNEAQ. CDR3 sequence: CASSYLVGQVYEQYF. CDR3 bases: TGTGCCAGCAGCTACCTCGTTGGGCAGGTCTACGAGCAGTACTTC.

This chain connects TRBV24-1 to TRBJ1-4; D might be TRBD1 (6 bases). The CDR3 totals 16 residues. CDR1 is KGHDR, CDR2 SFDVKD, per germline. The V end was cut by 2 bases, the J end by 7 bases, with 16 bases between. CDR3 bases: TGTGCCACCAGTGATTCCCCTGGCAGGGGAAGTGAAAAACTGTTTTTT. Translating it yields CATSDSPGRGSEKLFF.

J is TRBJ2-7 and V is TRBV23-1, with TRBD2 identical over 8 bases. TRBV23-1 is assigned to the ORF class and has an uncertain function. The CDR3 is 15 residues long. Trimming cost V 4 bases and J 4 bases; bases outside gene matches: 9. This CDR3 reads CASSPLPGGVYEQYF. In nucleotides, the CDR3 is TGCGCCAGCAGTCCTCTTCCCGGGGGGGTATACGAGCAGTACTTC.

The rearrangement uses TRBV18 and TRBJ2-1, with D perhaps TRBD2 (5 bases). CDR1 is KGHSH, CDR2 LQKENI, per germline. This CDR3 has 13 residues. Trimming cost V 6 bases and J 3 bases, with 9 bases left between them. The CDR3 sequence: CASSLGDYNEQFF. In nucleotides, the CDR3 is TGTGCCAGCTCCCTCGGGGACTACAATGAGCAGTTCTTC.

The chain has TRBV7-2 and TRBJ1-5; 11 nucleotides align to TRBD1. This CDR3 is 14 amino acids long. Germline CDR1 SGHTA, CDR2 FQGNSA. The V segment lost 6 bases and the J segment 7 bases; nucleotides outside the gene matches: 5. The CDR3 here is CASSRTGGDQPQHF. The CDR3 DNA sequence: TGTGCCAGCAGTCGGACAGGGGGCGACCAGCCCCAGCATTTT.

This clone was detected only once. The V gene is TRBV5-4, the J gene TRBJ2-3, with 11 bases identical to TRBD2. CDR3 length: 15 residues. CDR1 is SGHNT and CDR2 is YYREEE in the germline V gene (reference sequence). V lost 4 bases to trimming and J lost 6 bases; unmatched junction nucleotides: 7. The CDR3: CASSGGLAGLDTQYF. In nucleotides, the CDR3 is TGTGCCAGCAGCGGCGGACTAGCGGGCTTGGATACGCAGTATTTT.

The gene calls are TRBV6-6 and TRBJ2-5; 9 bases align to TRBD1. The CDR3 loop spans 13 amino acids. CDR1 and CDR2 from the germline V gene are MNHNY and SVGAGI (reference sequence). The trim removed 7 bases at V and 3 bases at J, leaving 3 bases unmatched. The CDR3 nucleotides read TGTGCCAGCATCCGGACAGGGGAAGAGACCCAGTACTTC. Translating it yields CASIRTGEETQYF.

The chain combines TRBV10-3 with TRBJ1-3, with TRBD1 matching 7 bases. There are 16 residues in the CDR3. Per the germline V gene, CDR1 is ENHRY and CDR2 is SYGVKD. V lost 7 bases and J lost 3; bases outside the gene matches: 12. CDR3 in DNA: TGTGCCATCACTCCCGGTGGAGGGGGCTATGGAAACACCATATATTTT. Its translation: CAITPGGGGYGNTIYF.

This sequence joins TRBV6-5 and TRBJ1-1, with 7 positions matching TRBD1. J gave up 11 bases and V 6 bases, and 12 bases lay outside the gene matches. Germline CDR1 reads MNHEY; CDR2 reads SVGAGI. This CDR3 has 13 residues. CDR3 residues: CASRLTGSGYAFF. The CDR3 DNA follows: TGTGCCAGCAGACTGACAGGGTCTGGGTACGCTTTCTTT.

This chain connects TRBV5-1 to TRBJ1-6; 9 nucleotides match TRBD1. Germline trimming cut 5 bases from V and 10 bases from J; bases unmatched to any gene: 4. Germline CDR1 is SGHRS and CDR2 is YFSETQ. This CDR3 region has 13 residues. The CDR3 region is CASRQGADSPLHF. The CDR3 DNA reads TGCGCCAGCAGACAGGGGGCGGACTCACCCCTCCACTTT.

As DNA, the CDR3 is TGTGCCAGCAGTTTGGGCGGGCCCTACGAGCAGTACTTC. Amino acid sequence: CASSLGGPYEQYF. The chain uses TRBV12-3 or TRBV12-4 and TRBJ2-7; tentatively, D is TRBD2 (5 bases). The CDR3 is 13 residues long. Trimming removed 3 bases at V and 2 bases at J, with 8 bases between.

V usage is TRBV19 and J usage is TRBJ1-5, with 11 positions matching TRBD1. The CDR3 spans 17 residues. Germline values: CDR1 LNHDA, CDR2 SQIVND (reference sequence). Germline trimming cut 5 bases from V and 1 base from J; bases unmatched to any gene: 7. Written as DNA, the CDR3 is TGTGCCAGTAGTGTTCGGACAGGGGGCTGGAGCAATCAGCCCCAGCATTTT. Translation gives CASSVRTGGWSNQPQHF.